A single sample gave rise to the 10 T cell receptor beta chains below, sequenced in a study of molecular identifiers for immune sequencing clone quantification. TCRdb itself ran the PCR reads through MiXCR, one entry per CDR3 protein. The data show a few hundred thousand distinct CDR3 sequences, about 22% seen once. What was sequenced was naive CD8+ T cells from blood, with Jurkat cell RNA spiked in. Subset defined: FACS-sorted CD8+CD4-CCR7+CD45RA+ naive T cells. The receptors come from a human donor in good health. Some libraries in this study had Jurkat cell RNA spiked in.

The chain joins TRBV4-3 to TRBJ2-2; a possible D gene is TRBD2 (6 bases). The CDR3 extends over 16 amino acids. The germline gives CDR1 LGHNA, CDR2 YSLEER. Trimming cost V 7 bases and J 3 bases, with 18 bases left between them. In DNA form, the CDR3 reads TGCGCCAGCAAGCAATCCCGGGGGTGGTACACCGGGGAGCTGTTTTTT. Encoded protein: CASKQSRGWYTGELFF.

This clonotype showed up just a few times. The chain carries TRBV6-5 and TRBJ1-1; D gene uncertain. Trimming left V 7 bases short and J 1 base short, with 25 bases between. Looked up from germline, CDR1 is MNHEY and CDR2 is SVGAGI. This CDR3 is 18 amino acids long. The CDR3 spells CASTTTGVPSKWNTEAFF. The CDR3 region has the DNA TGTGCCAGCACCACAACTGGGGTCCCGTCCAAGTGGAACACTGAAGCTTTCTTT.

This clonotype has a handful of counts. The V and J genes are TRBV20-1 and TRBJ1-3; a possible D gene is TRBD1 (6 bases). V shed 5 bases and J shed 2 bases, with 10 bases lying between them. This CDR3 is 13 amino acids long. Germline V gene data show CDR1 as DFQATT and CDR2 as SNEGSKA (reference sequence). CDR3 protein: CSALGGAGNTIYF. The CDR3 bases are TGCAGTGCTCTAGGGGGTGCTGGAAACACCATATATTTT.

CDR3 loop: CASSLVRDMDNEQFF. As DNA, the CDR3 is TGTGCCAGCAGCTTAGTCAGAGACATGGACAATGAGCAGTTCTTC. The chain carries TRBV7-9 and TRBJ2-1; the D is unclear. Trimming left V 1 base short and J 5 bases short, with 12 bases between. Germline V gene sequence: CDR1 SEHNR, CDR2 FQNEAQ (reference sequence). The CDR3 has 15 amino acids.

This clonotype turned up a few times. The V call is TRBV30, the J call TRBJ1-1; no clear D gene. V lost 2 bases, J lost 3 bases, and 13 bases lay in between. The CDR3 has 14 amino acids. The germline V gene encodes CDR1 GTSNPN and CDR2 SVGIG (reference sequence). The DNA for the CDR3 is TGTGCCTGGAGTCTGACGGACGGGTACACTGAAGCTTTCTTT. Translated: CAWSLTDGYTEAFF. The full variable domain, in which reference TRBV30 and TRBJ1-1 provide the parts outside the CDR3, is SQTIHQWPATLVQPVGSPLSLECTVEGTSNPNLYWYRQAAGRGLQLLFYSVGIGQISSEVPQNLSASRPQDRQFILSSKKLLLSDSGFYLCAWSLTDGYTEAFFGQGTRLTVV.

This clonotype was seen repeatedly, ten times or more. This chain links TRBV6-5 with TRBJ1-1; TRBD1 is a possible D gene (5 bases). This CDR3 has 15 residues. CDR1 is MNHEY, CDR2 SVGAGI, per germline. Trimming removed 6 bases at V and 2 bases at J, with 16 bases between. CDR3 residues: CASSLSQGLNTEAFF. CDR3 bases: TGTGCCAGCAGCCTAAGCCAGGGCCTAAACACTGAAGCTTTCTTT.

The sample holds many counts of this clonotype. The chain carries TRBV5-6 and TRBJ2-5; perhaps TRBD1 as D (6 bases). Germline values: CDR1 SGHDT, CDR2 YYEEEE. V gave up 2 bases and J gave up 2 bases, with 10 bases separating them. The CDR3 is 14 amino acids. The CDR3 DNA reads as TGTGCCAGCAGCTTAGCCGACAGGCAAGAGACCCAGTACTTC. It translates to CASSLADRQETQYF. The whole variable domain, remainder taken from reference TRBV5-6 and TRBJ2-5, is DAGVTQSPTHLIKTRGQQVTLRCSPKSGHDTVSWYQQALGQGPQFIFQYYEEEERQRGNFPDRFSGHQFPNYSSELNVNALLLGDSALYLCASSLADRQETQYFGPGTRLLVL.

The chain has TRBV9 and TRBJ1-1; D is unresolved. The CDR3 sequence is 16 residues long. The V gene's germline CDR1 is SGDLS and CDR2 YYNGEE. With 4 bases removed from V and 1 base from J, the gap between germline ends came to 17 bases. The CDR3 reads CASSFGRERQNTEAFF. In DNA, the CDR3 is TGTGCCAGCAGCTTCGGGAGGGAGAGGCAGAACACTGAAGCTTTCTTT.

About this clonotype: The junction differs from germline at one of its ends, possibly a read error. J is TRBJ1-5 and V is TRBV12-3 or TRBV12-4, with a weak D call TRBD1 (5 bases). The CDR3 totals 16 residues. Here the CDR3 reads CASSLTGVFSNQSQHF. In nucleotides, the CDR3 is TGTGCCAGCAGTCTGACGGGGGTCTTTAGCAATCAGTCCCAGCATTTT.

About this clonotype itself: The junction differs from germline at one of its ends, possibly a read error. This rearrangement joins TRBV20-1 to TRBJ2-1; D gene uncertain. This CDR3 contains 12 residues. The germline V gene encodes CDR1 DFQATT and CDR2 SNEGSKA (reference sequence). CDR3 sequence: CSASDPYNERFF. The CDR3 nucleotides are TGCAGTGCTTCCGACCCCTACAATGAGCGGTTCTTC.